The 27 T cell receptor beta chains reported below all come from one sample, sequenced in a study of blood T cell repertoires in COVID-19 (dated by TCRdb to 2018 to 2021). Libraries were prepared through the immunoSEQ multiplex PCR assay. Sourced from immuneACCESS, this table was stored by TCRdb with only in-frame sequences that have V and J called. A share of the clones is absent; for the studies checked, an unresolved V gene accounts for under half, and the remainder has no known explanation. The sample profile shows a few hundred thousand clones; 88% of them were found once. The ten most abundant clones make up about 1.2% of the sample. Sequences were obtained from PBMCs or T cells enriched from blood (not recorded which). The receptors were sampled from a woman aged 40 to 55 with acute COVID-19.

The J gene is TRBJ2-5, the V gene TRBV3-1 (or the pseudogene TRBV3-2), with 11 nucleotides matching TRBD2. J was trimmed by 5 bases and V by 1 base; bases with no gene match: 9. CDR1 LGHDT and CDR2 YNNKEL come from the germline V gene (reference sequence). The CDR3 runs to 17 residues. CDR3 DNA: TGTGCCAGCAGCCAAGGCGGGGGACTAGCGGTGTTGGAGACCCAGTACTTC. Translated, it gives CASSQGGGLAVLETQYF.

Only a few counts were recorded for this clone. The chain uses TRBV11-3 and TRBJ1-1, with 8 bases that match TRBD1. The CDR3 is made up of 14 amino acids. Germline CDR1 is SGHNT and CDR2 is YENEEA. Trimming removed 5 bases from V and 4 bases from J; junction bases left unmatched: 6. Here the CDR3 DNA reads TGTGCCAGCAGCCAGGGACAGGATGTCACTGAAGCTTTCTTT. This codes for CASSQGQDVTEAFF.

This chain connects TRBV5-1 to TRBJ2-1; perhaps TRBD2 as D (5 bases). V shed 0 bases and J shed 2 bases, with 12 bases lying between them. The CDR3 contains 16 residues. The germline V gene encodes CDR1 SGHRS and CDR2 YFSETQ. This CDR3 reads CASSLDPSGTYNEQFF. CDR3 DNA sequence: TGCGCCAGCAGCTTGGATCCCAGCGGCACCTACAATGAGCAGTTCTTC. Full variable domain (missing parts from reference TRBV5-1 and TRBJ2-1): KAGVTQTPRYLIKTRGQQVTLSCSPISGHRSVSWYQQTPGQGLQFLFEYFSETQRNKGNFPGRFSGRQFSNSRSEMNVSTLELGDSALYLCASSLDPSGTYNEQFFGPGTRLTVL.

The V call is TRBV30, the J call TRBJ1-1; no firm D call. This CDR3 has 11 amino acids. Germline-derived CDR1 and CDR2 are GTSNPN and SVGIG (reference sequence). V was pared by 1 base and J by 5 bases, with 5 bases between. The CDR3 nucleotides read TGTGCCTGGAGTGACGGGACTGAAGCTTTCTTT. It translates to CAWSDGTEAFF.

This rearrangement joins TRBV14 to TRBJ2-1, with D unresolved. The CDR3 is 13 amino acids. The germline V gene has CDR1 SGHDN and CDR2 FVKESK. The V and J ends lost 1 base and 8 bases respectively, with 9 bases between them. CDR3 region: CASSQGGWHEQFF. CDR3 nucleotides: TGTGCCAGCAGCCAAGGAGGTTGGCATGAGCAGTTCTTC.

This chain uses TRBV24-1 with TRBJ2-3, with 7 bases aligning to TRBD1. The junction had 8 bases not matched to a gene; V was cut back by 9 bases and J by 0 bases. Per the germline V gene, CDR1 is KGHDR and CDR2 is SFDVKD. CDR3 length: 15 residues. Here the CDR3 reads CATGPTGYSTDTQYF. Here the CDR3 DNA reads TGTGCCACCGGCCCGACAGGGTATAGCACAGATACGCAGTATTTT.

The chain links TRBV12-5 to TRBJ2-3, with TRBD2 matching over 11 bases. This CDR3 is 15 amino acids long. Germline CDR1 is LGHNT and CDR2 is FRNRAP. The V and J ends lost 3 bases and 4 bases, in that order; junction bases with no gene match: 3. CDR3 in amino acids: CASGFSSGRSDTQYF. The CDR3 bases are TGTGCTAGTGGTTTTTCTAGCGGGAGGTCAGATACGCAGTATTTT.

The rearrangement uses TRBV19 and TRBJ1-2, with 8 positions matching TRBD1. Germline CDR1 is LNHDA and CDR2 is SQIVND (reference sequence). The CDR3 loop spans 14 amino acids. J lost 7 bases, V lost 0 bases, and 4 bases had no gene match. The CDR3 bases are TGTGCCAGTAGTATAGATCGAACAGGGGGTGGCTACACCTTC. Its translation is CASSIDRTGGGYTF.

This sequence joins TRBV29-1 and TRBJ1-1, with D perhaps TRBD1 (5 bases). CDR1 is SQVTM, CDR2 ANQGSEA, per germline. Trimming left V 1 base short and J 1 base short, with 7 bases between. The CDR3 has 13 amino acids. The CDR3 DNA reads TGCAGCGTTGAAGGTAGGGGGAACACTGAAGCTTTCTTT. Residues: CSVEGRGNTEAFF.

V and J are TRBV10-3 and TRBJ2-3; 8 bases line up with TRBD2. Germline-derived CDR1 and CDR2 are ENHRY and SYGVKD. Trimming removed 4 bases from V and 2 bases from J; junction bases left unmatched: 11. The CDR3 loop spans 17 amino acids. In nucleotides, the CDR3 is TGTGCCATCAGTGTCGGGAGGGAGGGGAAGCACACAGATACGCAGTATTTT. This codes for CAISVGREGKHTDTQYF.

The chain joins TRBV28 to TRBJ1-1, with D maybe TRBD1 (5 bases). Germline V lookup: CDR1 MDHEN, CDR2 SYDVKM. This CDR3 region has 16 residues. Trimming stripped 4 bases from V and 1 base from J, with 16 bases between. The CDR3 loop reads CASSSSDIYSNTEAFF. CDR3 DNA sequence: TGTGCCAGCAGTTCGTCGGACATCTACTCGAACACTGAAGCTTTCTTT. The variable domain in full, with the rest retrieved from reference TRBV28 and TRBJ1-1, is DVKVTQSSRYLVKRTGEKVFLECVQDMDHENMFWYRQDPGLGLRLIYFSYDVKMKEKGDIPEGYSVSREKKERFSLILESASTNQTSMYLCASSSSDIYSNTEAFFGQGTRLTVV.

The chain is built from TRBV28 and TRBJ1-2, with 7 bases matching TRBD1. V was clipped by 8 bases and J by 4 bases; unmatched bases: 7. The CDR3 totals 13 residues. The V gene's germline CDR1 is MDHEN and CDR2 SYDVKM. This CDR3 reads CASARGDSYGYTF. For the CDR3, the DNA is TGTGCCAGCGCGAGAGGGGACAGCTATGGCTACACCTTC.

The chain is built from TRBV28 and TRBJ2-6, with TRBD1 matching 12 bases. Unmatched junction bases numbered 6, after V lost 7 bases and J lost 2 bases. The CDR3 length is 17 residues. CDR1 MDHEN and CDR2 SYDVKM come from the germline V gene. The CDR3 reads CASTRGQGAAGANVLTF. The CDR3 DNA reads as TGTGCCAGCACGCGGGGACAGGGGGCAGCTGGGGCCAACGTCCTGACTTTC.

This rearrangement joins TRBV3-1 (or the pseudogene TRBV3-2) to TRBJ2-7; TRBD2 agrees at 7 bases. V lost 4 bases, J lost 3 bases, and 15 bases stayed unmatched. The germline gives CDR1 LGHDT, CDR2 YNNKEL (reference sequence). The CDR3 extends over 17 amino acids. Written as DNA, the CDR3 is TGTGCCAGCAGCCCCCTAGCGGTCAGGGTACCCCTCTACGAGCAGTACGTC. As protein: CASSPLAVRVPLYEQYV.

The V call is TRBV6-5, the J call TRBJ2-7; the D gene is possibly TRBD1 (5 bases). V was trimmed by 6 bases and J by 2 bases, leaving 14 bases between them. The CDR3 has 14 residues. Germline V gene sequence: CDR1 MNHEY, CDR2 SVGAGI. CDR3 DNA: TGTGCCAGCAGACACCAGGGCCGAGCCTACGAGCAGTACTTC. Translated, it gives CASRHQGRAYEQYF.

J is TRBJ2-7 and V is TRBV4-1, with D possibly being TRBD1 (7 bases). This CDR3 has 16 residues. The germline V gene has CDR1 MGHRA and CDR2 YSYEKL. V shed 1 base and J shed 0 bases, with 13 bases lying between them. The CDR3 spells CASSQAGGRGSYEQYF. For the CDR3, the DNA is TGCGCCAGCAGCCAAGCAGGGGGGAGAGGCTCCTACGAGCAGTACTTC.

This chain links TRBV4-1 with TRBJ1-2, with 7 bases matching TRBD1. The CDR3 spans 14 residues. The V gene's germline CDR1 is MGHRA and CDR2 YSYEKL. With 1 base clipped from V and 6 bases from J, the junction kept 5 bases outside the gene matches. The CDR3 region is CASSQVYRGNGYTF. CDR3 DNA sequence: TGCGCCAGCAGCCAAGTATACAGGGGAAATGGCTACACCTTC.

The V call is TRBV28, the J call TRBJ1-6; tentative D call: TRBD1 (5 bases). The CDR3 extends over 15 amino acids. V lost 6 bases to trimming and J lost 8 bases, with 17 bases between them. CDR1 and CDR2 (germline): MDHEN, SYDVKM. The CDR3 bases are TGTGCCAGCAGAGGGGACGGAGGAGGGGATTCACCCCTCCACTTT. It yields the protein CASRGDGGGDSPLHF.

CDR3 nucleotides: TGTGCCAGCAGTTCTTTAGGACTAGTCCGCAACGAGCAGTACGTC. Its translation is CASSSLGLVRNEQYV. The chain has TRBV6-5 and TRBJ2-7; 7 bases align to TRBD2. This CDR3 comprises 15 residues. Trimming at V came to 4 bases and at J to 5 bases, leaving 11 bases not matched to a gene. Per the germline V gene, CDR1 is MNHEY and CDR2 is SVGAGI.

The J gene is TRBJ2-1, the V gene TRBV27; D not certain. Trimming removed 0 bases from V and 2 bases from J, with 2 bases in between. The CDR3 has 13 residues. Germline CDR1 is MNHEY and CDR2 is SMNVEV (reference sequence). DNA for the CDR3: TGTGCCAGCAGTTTATCTACCTACAATGAGCAGTTCTTC. Translating gives CASSLSTYNEQFF.

The chain is built from TRBV27 and TRBJ1-1, with no clear D. V shed 3 bases and J shed 5 bases, with 13 bases lying between them. This CDR3 contains 14 residues. Germline V gene data show CDR1 as MNHEY and CDR2 as SMNVEV (reference sequence). The CDR3 loop is CASSFSLRGTEAFF. CDR3 nucleotides: TGTGCCAGCAGTTTTTCCCTGCGGGGAACTGAAGCTTTCTTT.

This chain links TRBV29-1 with TRBJ1-4, with 10 bases fitting TRBD1. This CDR3 comprises 13 residues. With V trimmed by 3 bases and J by 5 bases, 0 bases remained unmatched. CDR1 is SQVTM, CDR2 ANQGSEA, per germline. The CDR3 spells CSVEGQGNEKLFF. DNA of the CDR3: TGCAGCGTTGAGGGACAGGGGAATGAAAAACTGTTTTTT.

This chain joins TRBV28 and TRBJ2-1; 8 bases align to TRBD2. CDR1 is MDHEN, CDR2 SYDVKM, per germline. This CDR3 contains 15 residues. V gave up 7 bases and J gave up 7 bases; unmatched junction bases: 12. CDR3 coding DNA: TGTGCCAGCACCCCCCCGGGACTAGTTACGAATGAGCAGTTCTTC. This encodes CASTPPGLVTNEQFF.

This clone was recorded at least ten times. This rearrangement joins TRBV7-9 to TRBJ1-1, with unresolved D. Germline loops: CDR1 SEHNR, CDR2 FQNEAQ (reference sequence). The V gene lost 7 bases and the J gene lost 0 bases, with 6 bases spanning the gap. This CDR3 spans 12 amino acids. The CDR3: CASNSVNTEAFF. The CDR3 DNA is TGTGCCAGCAATTCGGTGAACACTGAAGCTTTCTTT.

The V gene is TRBV4-3, the J gene TRBJ1-5; unclear D gene. The CDR3 length is 16 residues. V dropped 3 bases and J dropped 0 bases, with 12 bases sitting between them. Germline CDR1 LGHNA, CDR2 YSLEER. CDR3 DNA sequence: TGCGCCAGCAGCCAGGACGCGGGATTTAGCAATCAGCCCCAGCATTTT. Protein product: CASSQDAGFSNQPQHF.

This clone was seen once. The DNA of the CDR3 is TGTGCCATCAGTGAGTCGGGGACTCCCAACTATGGCTACACCTTC. This gives the protein CAISESGTPNYGYTF. V and J are TRBV10-3 and TRBJ1-2; possible D gene TRBD1, 5 bases. Germline CDR1 and CDR2: ENHRY and SYGVKD. The CDR3 spans 15 residues. V dropped 0 bases and J dropped 2 bases, with 10 bases sitting between them.

With regard to this clone: At the DNA level, this CDR3 is encoded by other sequences in the same sample as well. The chain combines TRBV18 with TRBJ1-1, with 8 bases that match TRBD1. Germline CDR1 KGHSH, CDR2 LQKENI. The CDR3 runs 13 residues. The trim removed 5 bases at V and 3 bases at J, leaving 2 bases unmatched. The CDR3 reads CASSSGQDTEAFF. The DNA for the CDR3 is TGTGCCAGCTCATCGGGACAGGACACTGAAGCTTTCTTT.